What follows are 22 T cell receptor beta chains derived from one specimen sequenced in a study of OX40 agonist ivuxolimab in advanced cancers. The table came from immunoSEQ multiplex PCR; TCRdb's copy has only in-frame clones and leaves some out. The profile covers tens of thousands of clones, with 91% appearing a single time and 1.5% to 2% taken by the ten largest. Source: CD4+ or CD8+ T cells sorted from blood, taken in a trial of the OX40 agonist ivuxolimab. All receptors derive from an adult with an advanced solid tumor such as melanoma, head and neck, liver or kidney cancer.

This clone was found a few times. The chain couples TRBV28 to TRBJ2-2, with a weak D call TRBD2 (5 bases). The CDR3 has 15 amino acids. CDR1 and CDR2 (germline): MDHEN, SYDVKM. The V gene lost 7 bases and the J gene lost 0 bases, with 12 bases spanning the gap. The CDR3 region is CASTRTGTNTGELFF. The CDR3 coding sequence is TGTGCCAGCACCAGGACTGGAACGAACACCGGGGAGCTGTTTTTT.

J is TRBJ2-3 and V is TRBV28, with 12 bases matching TRBD1. The CDR3 extends over 15 amino acids. The junction had 4 bases not matched to a gene; V was cut back by 3 bases and J by 6 bases. In germline, CDR1 is MDHEN, CDR2 SYDVKM. CDR3: CASSFGTGGYDTQYF. DNA for the CDR3: TGTGCCAGCAGTTTCGGGACAGGGGGCTACGATACGCAGTATTTT. The entire variable domain, with the rest obtained from reference TRBV28 and TRBJ2-3, is as follows: DVKVTQSSRYLVKRTGEKVFLECVQDMDHENMFWYRQDPGLGLRLIYFSYDVKMKEKGDIPEGYSVSREKKERFSLILESASTNQTSMYLCASSFGTGGYDTQYFGPGTRLTVL.

V usage is TRBV7-9 and J usage is TRBJ2-3; TRBD2 aligns across 7 bases. The CDR3 is 18 residues long. In germline, CDR1 is SEHNR, CDR2 FQNEAQ (reference sequence). J was trimmed by 1 base and V by 0 bases; bases with no gene match: 10. The CDR3 sequence is CASSLAQGGSPRTDTQYF. The DNA for the CDR3 is TGTGCCAGCAGCTTAGCGCAAGGCGGGAGCCCCCGCACAGATACGCAGTATTTT. Full variable domain (outside the CDR3, taken from reference TRBV7-9 and TRBJ2-3): DTGVSQNPRHKITKRGQNVTFRCDPISEHNRLYWYRQTLGQGPEFLTYFQNEAQLEKSRLLSDRFSAERPKGSFSTLEIQRTEQGDSAMYLCASSLAQGGSPRTDTQYFGPGTRLTVL.

V usage is TRBV5-1 and J usage is TRBJ2-3, with TRBD2 matching 7 bases. J lost 1 base, V lost 2 bases, and 4 bases had no gene match. The CDR3 has 15 amino acids. The germline V gene encodes CDR1 SGHRS and CDR2 YFSETQ. This chain's CDR3 is CASSLFLAGTDTQYF. The CDR3 DNA is TGCGCCAGCAGCTTATTTCTAGCGGGCACAGATACGCAGTATTTT.

This chain links TRBV28 with TRBJ1-2; 7 bases are a match to TRBD1. Per germline, CDR1 MDHEN and CDR2 SYDVKM. The length of the CDR3 is 12 residues. Unmatched junction bases numbered 9, after V lost 5 bases and J lost 12 bases. CDR3 residues: CASSVGQVEHTF. CDR3 DNA sequence: TGTGCCAGCAGTGTCGGACAGGTCGAGCACACCTTC.

The chain has TRBV19 and TRBJ1-4; TRBD1 matches at 8 bases. The CDR3 is made up of 17 amino acids. Germline assignment: CDR1 LNHDA and CDR2 SQIVND (reference sequence). The V gene end was trimmed by 4 bases and the J gene end by 3 bases; junction bases not matched to a gene: 10. The CDR3 spells CASSKTRTGGANEKLFF. Here the CDR3 DNA reads TGTGCCAGTAGTAAGACTCGAACAGGGGGGGCTAATGAAAAACTGTTTTTT.

The genes are TRBV14 and TRBJ2-2; tentative D call: TRBD2 (6 bases). V lost 4 bases to trimming and J lost 6 bases, with 15 bases between them. The CDR3 covers 15 residues. Germline-derived CDR1 and CDR2 are SGHDN and FVKESK. CDR3 DNA sequence: TGTGCCAGCAGCCGCGAGGTCGGAGGGGCCGGGGAGCTGTTTTTT. Its protein product is CASSREVGGAGELFF.

V usage is TRBV4-2 and J usage is TRBJ2-6, with D uncertain. CDR1 and CDR2 (germline): LGHNA, YNFKEQ. The CDR3 spans 15 residues. V shed 4 bases and J shed 2 bases, with 9 bases lying between them. Written as DNA, the CDR3 is TGTGCCAGCAGCCGGGAAGGCGCTGGGGCCAACGTCCTGACTTTC. This translates into CASSREGAGANVLTF.

This chain links TRBV6-5 with TRBJ1-6, with TRBD1 matching over 8 bases. The germline V gene encodes CDR1 MNHEY and CDR2 SVGAGI. The CDR3 extends over 15 amino acids. With 6 bases clipped from V and 6 bases from J, the junction kept 7 bases outside the gene matches. CDR3 sequence reads: CASSRGQGGNSPLHF. DNA of the CDR3: TGTGCCAGCAGCCGAGGACAGGGCGGTAATTCACCCCTCCACTTT.

This chain connects TRBV19 to TRBJ1-5, with D unclear. This CDR3 spans 17 amino acids. Germline V gene lookup returns CDR1 LNHDA and CDR2 SQIVND (reference sequence). Deletions cut 2 bases from V and 0 bases from J, with 14 bases between. The CDR3 coding sequence is TGTGCCAGTAGTATAACCTCGGCAAGGGTTAGCAATCAGCCCCAGCATTTT. Protein: CASSITSARVSNQPQHF.

This clone has just a few counts. The chain combines TRBV19 with TRBJ2-3, with 10 bases fitting TRBD2. The V gene end was trimmed by 3 bases and the J gene end by 7 bases; junction bases not matched to a gene: 7. The germline V gene has CDR1 LNHDA and CDR2 SQIVND (reference sequence). This CDR3 region has 15 residues. CDR3 amino acids: CASSMELAGANTQYF. Written as DNA, the CDR3 is TGTGCCAGTAGTATGGAGCTAGCGGGAGCAAATACGCAGTATTTT.

The chain is built from TRBV15 and TRBJ1-4, with TRBD1 matching 8 bases. This CDR3 region has 13 residues. V was pared by 1 base and J by 8 bases, with 0 bases of the junction left unmatched. Germline V gene lookup returns CDR1 LNHNV and CDR2 YYDKDF (reference sequence). The CDR3 protein is CATSRGQGEKLFF. CDR3 DNA sequence: TGTGCCACCAGCAGAGGACAGGGGGAAAAACTGTTTTTT.

This chain joins TRBV29-1 and TRBJ2-1, with a tentative D call TRBD1 (6 bases). The CDR3 runs 11 residues. Germline-derived CDR1 and CDR2 are SQVTM and ANQGSEA. V lost 3 bases and J 9 bases, leaving 9 bases between the germline ends. CDR3 in amino acids: CSVDMTGEQFF. The CDR3, as DNA: TGCAGCGTTGATATGACAGGTGAGCAGTTCTTC.

This chain uses TRBV19 with TRBJ1-2; D is perhaps TRBD1 (5 bases). The V end was cut by 0 bases, the J end by 4 bases, with 21 bases between. The CDR3 covers 18 residues. The germline CDR1 and CDR2 sequences are LNHDA and SQIVND (reference sequence). CDR3 loop: CASSIDPYFDSFGYGYTF. CDR3 coding DNA: TGTGCCAGTAGTATAGATCCTTATTTCGACAGTTTTGGCTATGGCTACACCTTC.

The CDR3 is CASSPGGNYGYTF. DNA of the CDR3: TGTGCCAGCTCACCGGGCGGGAACTATGGCTACACCTTC. The chain uses TRBV18 and TRBJ1-2; D gene uncertain. Deletions cut 3 bases from V and 2 bases from J, with 7 bases between. CDR1 KGHSH and CDR2 LQKENI come from the germline V gene. There are 13 residues in the CDR3.

V usage is TRBV30 and J usage is TRBJ2-2; 8 bases map to TRBD2. The CDR3 contains 14 residues. From germline, CDR1 is GTSNPN and CDR2 SVGIG (reference sequence). V dropped 5 bases and J dropped 1; count of bases not matched to a gene: 3. CDR3 DNA: TGTGCCTGGGGACTAGCTCTGAACACCGGGGAGCTGTTTTTT. Its translation: CAWGLALNTGELFF.

The CDR3 protein is CAWSKTQLEGYEQYF. The CDR3 nucleotides read TGTGCCTGGAGTAAGACGCAACTGGAGGGCTACGAGCAGTACTTC. The chain employs TRBV30 and TRBJ2-7; a weak D match, TRBD2 (6 bases). V was shortened by 2 bases and J by 3 bases, with 17 bases between the two germline ends. Per germline, CDR1 GTSNPN and CDR2 SVGIG (reference sequence). The CDR3 is 15 amino acids.

The V and J genes are TRBV30 and TRBJ1-1, with D perhaps TRBD1 (5 bases). From germline, CDR1 is GTSNPN and CDR2 SVGIG (reference sequence). Trimming stripped 1 base from V and 4 bases from J, with 19 bases between. The CDR3 has 16 amino acids. CDR3 in amino acids: CAWSAPMAGKGTEAFF. Written as DNA, the CDR3 is TGTGCCTGGAGTGCCCCTATGGCAGGGAAGGGCACTGAAGCTTTCTTT. Using reference TRBV30 and TRBJ1-1 for the parts outside the CDR3, the full variable domain is SQTIHQWPATLVQPVGSPLSLECTVEGTSNPNLYWYRQAAGRGLQLLFYSVGIGQISSEVPQNLSASRPQDRQFILSSKKLLLSDSGFYLCAWSAPMAGKGTEAFFGQGTRLTVV.

V is TRBV6-9 and J is TRBJ1-5; D unresolved. This CDR3 region has 13 residues. Per germline, CDR1 MNHGY and CDR2 SVAAGI. The V end was cut by 10 bases, the J end by 1 base, with 11 bases between. The CDR3 bases are TGTGCCACCCGCACCACCAGCAATCAGCCCCAGCATTTT. It codes for CATRTTSNQPQHF.

V and J are TRBV29-1 and TRBJ1-1; 8 positions agree with TRBD1. J gave up 10 bases and V 7 bases, and 11 bases lay outside the gene matches. Germline V gene lookup returns CDR1 SQVTM and CDR2 ANQGSEA. The CDR3 spans 12 residues. DNA of the CDR3: TGCAGCGCAGAAGGGGTGGGGACAGGAGCTTTCTTT. Amino acid sequence: CSAEGVGTGAFF.

The V call is TRBV6-1, the J call TRBJ2-7; 9 positions agree with TRBD1. The ends lost 4 bases at V and 3 bases at J; junction bases unmatched: 4. CDR3 length: 14 amino acids. CDR1 is MNHNS, CDR2 SASEGT, per germline. The CDR3, as DNA: TGTGCCAGCAGTGGGGACAGGGTCATCTACGAGCAGTACTTC. Residues: CASSGDRVIYEQYF.

This chain joins TRBV6-1 and TRBJ2-1; the D gene is possibly TRBD1 (5 bases). The CDR3 extends over 15 amino acids. V was shortened by 8 bases and J by 6 bases, with 20 bases between the two germline ends. The germline CDR1 and CDR2 sequences are MNHNS and SASEGT. CDR3 coding DNA: TGTGCCAGCTCGGCCAGGGTTTCCGTGGGCAATGAGCAGTTCTTC. This gives the protein CASSARVSVGNEQFF.